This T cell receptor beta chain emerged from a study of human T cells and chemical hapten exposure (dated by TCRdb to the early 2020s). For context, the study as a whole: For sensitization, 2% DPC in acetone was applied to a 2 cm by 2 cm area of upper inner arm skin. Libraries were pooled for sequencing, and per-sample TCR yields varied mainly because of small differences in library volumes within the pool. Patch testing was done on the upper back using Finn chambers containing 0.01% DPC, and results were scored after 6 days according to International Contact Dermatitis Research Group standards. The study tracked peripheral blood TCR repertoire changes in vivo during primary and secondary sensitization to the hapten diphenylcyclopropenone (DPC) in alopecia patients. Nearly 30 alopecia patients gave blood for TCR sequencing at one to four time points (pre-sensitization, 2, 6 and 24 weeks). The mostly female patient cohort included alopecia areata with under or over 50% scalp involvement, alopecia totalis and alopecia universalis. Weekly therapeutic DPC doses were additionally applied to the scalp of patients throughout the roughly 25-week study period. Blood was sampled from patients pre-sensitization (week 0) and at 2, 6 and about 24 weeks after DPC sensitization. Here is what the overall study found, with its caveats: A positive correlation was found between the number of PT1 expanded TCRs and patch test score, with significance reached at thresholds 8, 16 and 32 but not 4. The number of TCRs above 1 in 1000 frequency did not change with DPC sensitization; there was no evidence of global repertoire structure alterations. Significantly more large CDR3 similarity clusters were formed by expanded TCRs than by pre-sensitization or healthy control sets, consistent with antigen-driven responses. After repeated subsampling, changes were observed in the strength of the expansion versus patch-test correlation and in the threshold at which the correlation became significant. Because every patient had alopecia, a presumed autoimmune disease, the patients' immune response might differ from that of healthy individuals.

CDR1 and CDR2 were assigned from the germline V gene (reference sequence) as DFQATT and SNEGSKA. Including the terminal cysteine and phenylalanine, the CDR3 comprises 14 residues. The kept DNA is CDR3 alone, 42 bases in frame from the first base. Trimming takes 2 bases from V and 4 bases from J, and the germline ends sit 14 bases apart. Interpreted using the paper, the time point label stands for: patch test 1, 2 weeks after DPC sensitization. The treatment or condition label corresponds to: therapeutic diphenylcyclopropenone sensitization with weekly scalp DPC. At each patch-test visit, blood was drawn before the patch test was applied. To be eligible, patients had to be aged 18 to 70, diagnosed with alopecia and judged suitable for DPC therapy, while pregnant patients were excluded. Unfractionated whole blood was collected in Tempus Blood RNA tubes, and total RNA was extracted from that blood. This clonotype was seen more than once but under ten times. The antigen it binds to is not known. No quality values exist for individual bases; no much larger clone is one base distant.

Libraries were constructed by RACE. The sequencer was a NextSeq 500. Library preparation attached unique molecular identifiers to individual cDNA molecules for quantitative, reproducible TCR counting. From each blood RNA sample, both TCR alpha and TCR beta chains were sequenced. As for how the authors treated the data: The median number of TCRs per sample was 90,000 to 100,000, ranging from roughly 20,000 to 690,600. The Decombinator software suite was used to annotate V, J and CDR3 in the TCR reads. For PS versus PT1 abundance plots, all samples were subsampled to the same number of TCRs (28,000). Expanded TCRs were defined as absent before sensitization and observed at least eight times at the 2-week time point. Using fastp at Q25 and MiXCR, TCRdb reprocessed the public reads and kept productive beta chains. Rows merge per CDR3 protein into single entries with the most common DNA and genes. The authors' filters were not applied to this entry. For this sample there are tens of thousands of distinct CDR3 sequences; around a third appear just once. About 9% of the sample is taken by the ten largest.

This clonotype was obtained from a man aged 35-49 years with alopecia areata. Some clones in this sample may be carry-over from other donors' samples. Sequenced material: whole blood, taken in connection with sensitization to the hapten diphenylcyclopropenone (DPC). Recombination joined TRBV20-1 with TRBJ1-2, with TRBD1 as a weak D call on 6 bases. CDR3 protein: CSARKGGALYGYTF. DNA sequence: TGCAGTGCTAGAAAGGGGGGCGCTCTCTATGGCTACACCTTC.